This T cell receptor beta chain was captured by sequencing in a study of read filtering for tumor transcriptome and immune sequencing. Study overall: Revised staging placed fewer than ten patients in R-ISS I, about 16 in II, more than five in III. General study points: Sorted CD138-negative bone marrow cells were not purified T cells.

Per germline, CDR1 SGHAT and CDR2 FQNNGV. The CDR3 totals 16 residues. From roughly 400 ng of RNA, a library with molecular barcoded alpha/delta and beta/gamma adaptors was made. TCRdb fed the reads into MiXCR, producing one record per CDR3 protein. The table records about 58,000 distinct CDR3 sequences, 9% to 15% of them present only once. This clonotype has just a few counts. Its antigen remains unknown. A much larger clone is a single base away; this may be a read error. This TCR came from a donor older than 35 with multiple myeloma. The V call is TRBV11-2, the J call TRBJ2-2; perhaps TRBD1 as D (6 bases). Material for sequencing was a population of CD138-negative cells sorted from bone marrow. The CDR3 DNA reads as TGTGCCAGCGGCTTATCCAGGGGAGCAGACACCGGGGAGCTGTTTTTT. It encodes CASGLSRGADTGELFF.